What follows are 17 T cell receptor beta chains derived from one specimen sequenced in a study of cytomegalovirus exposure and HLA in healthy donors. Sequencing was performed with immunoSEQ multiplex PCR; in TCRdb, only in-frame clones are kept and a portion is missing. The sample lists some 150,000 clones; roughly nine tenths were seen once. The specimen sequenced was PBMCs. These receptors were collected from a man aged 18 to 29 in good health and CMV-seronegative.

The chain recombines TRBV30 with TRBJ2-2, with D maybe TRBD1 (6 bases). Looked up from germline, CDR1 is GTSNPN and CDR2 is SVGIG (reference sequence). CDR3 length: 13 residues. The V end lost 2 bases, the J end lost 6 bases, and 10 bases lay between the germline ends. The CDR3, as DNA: TGTGCCTGGAGTAACAGGGTAGCCGGGGAGCTGTTTTTT. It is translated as CAWSNRVAGELFF.

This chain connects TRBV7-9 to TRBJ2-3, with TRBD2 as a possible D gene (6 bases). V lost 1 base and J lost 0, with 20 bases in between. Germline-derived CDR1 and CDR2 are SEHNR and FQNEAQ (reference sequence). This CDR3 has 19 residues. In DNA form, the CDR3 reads TGTGCCAGCAGCTTAGAGTCGCGGAGGGGACCCTCTAGCACAGATACGCAGTATTTT. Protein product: CASSLESRRGPSSTDTQYF.

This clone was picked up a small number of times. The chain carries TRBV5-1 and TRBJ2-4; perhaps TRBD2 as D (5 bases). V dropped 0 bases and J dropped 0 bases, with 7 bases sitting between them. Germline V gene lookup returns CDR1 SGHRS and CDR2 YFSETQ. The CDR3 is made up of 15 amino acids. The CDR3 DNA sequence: TGCGCCAGCAGCTTGGGAGGGTTAGCCAAAAACATTCAGTACTTC. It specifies CASSLGGLAKNIQYF.

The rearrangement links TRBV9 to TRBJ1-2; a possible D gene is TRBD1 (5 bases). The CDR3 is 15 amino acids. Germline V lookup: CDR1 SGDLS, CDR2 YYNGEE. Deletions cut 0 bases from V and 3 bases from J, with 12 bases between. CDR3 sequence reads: CASSVGARVDYGYTF. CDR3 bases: TGTGCCAGCAGCGTAGGGGCCAGGGTCGACTATGGCTACACCTTC. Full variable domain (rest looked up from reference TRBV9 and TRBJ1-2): DSGVTQTPKHLITATGQRVTLRCSPRSGDLSVYWYQQSLDQGLQFLIQYYNGEERAKGNILERFSAQQFPDLHSELNLSSLELGDSALYFCASSVGARVDYGYTFGSGTRLTVV.

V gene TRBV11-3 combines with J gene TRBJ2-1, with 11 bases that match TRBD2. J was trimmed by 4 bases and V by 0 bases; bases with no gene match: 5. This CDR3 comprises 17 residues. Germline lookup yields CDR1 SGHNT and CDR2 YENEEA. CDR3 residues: CASSLDLLAGDYNEQFF. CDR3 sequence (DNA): TGTGCCAGCAGCTTAGACTTACTAGCGGGGGATTACAATGAGCAGTTCTTC.

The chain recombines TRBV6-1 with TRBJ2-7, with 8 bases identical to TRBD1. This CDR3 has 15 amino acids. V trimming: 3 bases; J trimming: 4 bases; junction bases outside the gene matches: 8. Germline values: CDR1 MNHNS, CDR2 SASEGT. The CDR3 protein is CASSDEGTGKYEQYF. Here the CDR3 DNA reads TGTGCCAGCAGTGATGAGGGGACAGGTAAATACGAGCAGTACTTC.

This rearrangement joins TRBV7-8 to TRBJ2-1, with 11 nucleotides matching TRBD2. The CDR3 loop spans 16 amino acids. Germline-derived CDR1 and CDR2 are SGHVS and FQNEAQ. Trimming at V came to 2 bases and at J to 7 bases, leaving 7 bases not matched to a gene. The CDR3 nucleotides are TGTGCCAGCAGCTTAAGACCGGGACTAGCGGCTAATGAGCAGTTCTTC. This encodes CASSLRPGLAANEQFF.

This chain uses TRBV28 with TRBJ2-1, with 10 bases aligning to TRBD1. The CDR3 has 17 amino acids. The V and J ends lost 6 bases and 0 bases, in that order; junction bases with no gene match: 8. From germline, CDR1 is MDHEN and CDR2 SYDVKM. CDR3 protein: CASSPMRTGGSYNEQFF. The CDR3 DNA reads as TGTGCCAGCAGCCCAATGCGGACAGGGGGCTCCTACAATGAGCAGTTCTTC.

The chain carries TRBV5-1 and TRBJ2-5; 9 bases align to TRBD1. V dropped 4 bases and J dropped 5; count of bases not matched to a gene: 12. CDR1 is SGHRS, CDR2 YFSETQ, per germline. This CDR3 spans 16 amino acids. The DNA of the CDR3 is TGCGCCAGCAGCCCCGCCGGGACAGGGACGTCGGAGACCCAGTACTTC. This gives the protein CASSPAGTGTSETQYF. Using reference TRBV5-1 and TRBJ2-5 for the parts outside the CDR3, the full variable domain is KAGVTQTPRYLIKTRGQQVTLSCSPISGHRSVSWYQQTPGQGLQFLFEYFSETQRNKGNFPGRFSGRQFSNSRSEMNVSTLELGDSALYLCASSPAGTGTSETQYFGPGTRLLVL.

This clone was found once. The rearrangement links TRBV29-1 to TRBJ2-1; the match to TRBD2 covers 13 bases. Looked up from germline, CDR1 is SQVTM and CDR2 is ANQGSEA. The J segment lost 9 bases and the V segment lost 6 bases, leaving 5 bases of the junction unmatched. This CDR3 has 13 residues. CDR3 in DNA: TGCAGCGTCCCGGGACTAGCGGGATCTGAGCAGTTCTTC. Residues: CSVPGLAGSEQFF.

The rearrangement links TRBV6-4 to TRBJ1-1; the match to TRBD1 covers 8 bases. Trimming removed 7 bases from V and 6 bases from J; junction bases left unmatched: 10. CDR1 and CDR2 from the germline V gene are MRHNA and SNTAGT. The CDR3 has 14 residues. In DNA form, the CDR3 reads TGTGCCAGCAAAAGACAGGGGAATAGTGCTGAAGCTTTCTTT. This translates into CASKRQGNSAEAFF.

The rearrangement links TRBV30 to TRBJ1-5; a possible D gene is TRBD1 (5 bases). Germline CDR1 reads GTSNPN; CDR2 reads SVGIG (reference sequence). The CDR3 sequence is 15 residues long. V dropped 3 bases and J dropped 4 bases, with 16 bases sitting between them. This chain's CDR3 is CAWSRFRQNNQPQHF. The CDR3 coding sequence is TGTGCCTGGAGCCGATTCAGACAGAATAATCAGCCCCAGCATTTT.

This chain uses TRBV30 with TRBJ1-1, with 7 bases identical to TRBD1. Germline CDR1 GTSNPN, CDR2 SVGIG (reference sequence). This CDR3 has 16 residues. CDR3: CAHREGDRGGWVEAFF. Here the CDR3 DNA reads TGTGCACACAGAGAGGGGGACAGAGGGGGTTGGGTTGAAGCTTTCTTT.

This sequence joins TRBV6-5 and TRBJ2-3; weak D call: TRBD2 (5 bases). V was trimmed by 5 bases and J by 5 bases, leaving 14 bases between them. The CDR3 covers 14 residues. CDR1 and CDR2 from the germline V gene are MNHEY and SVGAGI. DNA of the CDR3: TGTGCCAGCAGTCGTGGGAGATTGAGAGATACGCAGTATTTT. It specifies CASSRGRLRDTQYF.

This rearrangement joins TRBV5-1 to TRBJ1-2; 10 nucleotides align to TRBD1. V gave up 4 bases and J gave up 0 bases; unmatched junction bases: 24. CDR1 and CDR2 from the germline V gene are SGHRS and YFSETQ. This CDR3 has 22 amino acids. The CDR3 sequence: CASSVGTGAVFPTAQANYGYTF. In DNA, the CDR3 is TGCGCCAGCAGCGTAGGGACAGGGGCAGTTTTCCCTACAGCACAAGCTAACTATGGCTACACCTTC.

The CDR3 coding sequence is TGTGCCAGCAGCTCAGAGGGGGGAGCGGGGGAGACCCAGTACTTC. It encodes CASSSEGGAGETQYF. The chain uses TRBV5-4 and TRBJ2-5, with D possibly being TRBD2 (7 bases). This CDR3 comprises 15 residues. CDR1 SGHNT and CDR2 YYREEE come from the germline V gene (reference sequence). V lost 3 bases and J lost 5, with 17 bases in between.

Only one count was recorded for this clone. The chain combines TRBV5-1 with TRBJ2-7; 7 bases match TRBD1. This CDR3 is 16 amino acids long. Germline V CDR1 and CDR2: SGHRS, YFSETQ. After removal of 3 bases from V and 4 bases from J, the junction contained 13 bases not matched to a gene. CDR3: CASSSSLTGIQYEQYF. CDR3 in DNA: TGCGCCAGCAGCTCCTCCCTGACAGGGATTCAATACGAGCAGTACTTC.